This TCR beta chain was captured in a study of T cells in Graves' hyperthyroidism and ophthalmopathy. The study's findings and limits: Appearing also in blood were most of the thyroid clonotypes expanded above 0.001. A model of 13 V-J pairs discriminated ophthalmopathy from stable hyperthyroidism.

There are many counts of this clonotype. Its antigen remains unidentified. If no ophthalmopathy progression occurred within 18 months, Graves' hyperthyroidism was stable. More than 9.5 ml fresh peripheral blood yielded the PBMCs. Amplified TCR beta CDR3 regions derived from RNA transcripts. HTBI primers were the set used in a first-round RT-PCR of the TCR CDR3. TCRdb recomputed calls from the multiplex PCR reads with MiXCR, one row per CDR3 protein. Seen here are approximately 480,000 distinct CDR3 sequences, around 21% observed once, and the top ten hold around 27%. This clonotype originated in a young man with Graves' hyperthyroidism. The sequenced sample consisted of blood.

The DNA of the CDR3 is TGTGCCAGCACCGAGGACAGGAGGGAGACCCAGTACTTC. Its translation: CASTEDRRETQYF. The chain couples TRBV28 to TRBJ2-5; 7 positions agree with TRBD1. The V gene's germline CDR1 is MDHEN and CDR2 SYDVKM. J lost 5 bases, V lost 7 bases, and 7 bases had no gene match. The CDR3 totals 13 residues.